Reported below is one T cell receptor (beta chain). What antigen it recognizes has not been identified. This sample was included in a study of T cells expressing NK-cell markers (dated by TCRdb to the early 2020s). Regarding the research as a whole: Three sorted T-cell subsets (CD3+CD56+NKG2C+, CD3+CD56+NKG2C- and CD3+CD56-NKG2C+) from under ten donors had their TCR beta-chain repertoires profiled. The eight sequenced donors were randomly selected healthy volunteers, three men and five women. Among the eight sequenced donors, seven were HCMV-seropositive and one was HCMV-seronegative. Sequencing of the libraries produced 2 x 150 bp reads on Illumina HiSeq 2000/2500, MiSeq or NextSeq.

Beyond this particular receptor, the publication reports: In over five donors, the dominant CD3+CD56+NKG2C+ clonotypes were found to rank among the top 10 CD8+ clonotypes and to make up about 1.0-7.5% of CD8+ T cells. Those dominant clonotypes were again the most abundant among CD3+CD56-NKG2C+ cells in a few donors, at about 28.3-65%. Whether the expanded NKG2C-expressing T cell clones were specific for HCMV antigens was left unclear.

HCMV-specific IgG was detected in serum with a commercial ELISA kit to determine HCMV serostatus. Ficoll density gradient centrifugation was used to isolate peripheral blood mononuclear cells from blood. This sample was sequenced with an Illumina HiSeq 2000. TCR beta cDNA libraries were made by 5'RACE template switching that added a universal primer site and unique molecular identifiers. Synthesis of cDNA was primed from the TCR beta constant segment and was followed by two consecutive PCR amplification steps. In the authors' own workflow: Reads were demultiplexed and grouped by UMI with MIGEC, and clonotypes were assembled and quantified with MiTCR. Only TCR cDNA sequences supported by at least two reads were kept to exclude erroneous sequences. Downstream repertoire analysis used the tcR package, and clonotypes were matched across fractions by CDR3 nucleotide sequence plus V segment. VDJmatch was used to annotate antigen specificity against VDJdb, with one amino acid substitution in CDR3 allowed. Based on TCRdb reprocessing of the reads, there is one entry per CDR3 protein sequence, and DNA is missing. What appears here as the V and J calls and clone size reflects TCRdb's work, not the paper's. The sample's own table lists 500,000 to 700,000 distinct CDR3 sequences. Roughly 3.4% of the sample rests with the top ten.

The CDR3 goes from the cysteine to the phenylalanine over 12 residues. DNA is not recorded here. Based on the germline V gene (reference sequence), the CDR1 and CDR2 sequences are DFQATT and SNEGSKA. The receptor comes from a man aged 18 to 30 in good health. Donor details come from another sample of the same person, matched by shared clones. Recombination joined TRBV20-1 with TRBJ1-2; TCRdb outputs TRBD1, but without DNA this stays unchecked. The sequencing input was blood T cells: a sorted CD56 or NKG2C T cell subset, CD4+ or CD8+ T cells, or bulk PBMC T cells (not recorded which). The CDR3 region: CSAEDRSYGYTF.